The rows below give T cell receptor beta chains drawn from one sample of a study of T cell responses to AZD1222 COVID-19 vaccine. Some clones are missing from TCRdb's copy, which holds only in-frame ones; the method was immunoSEQ multiplex PCR. The sample shows around 150,000 clones, roughly 90% of them seen only once. The material sequenced was peripheral blood, taken 28 days after the second AZD1222 dose. These receptors originate from an adult who received the AZD1222 COVID-19 vaccine. CDR3s include the opening cysteine and the closing phenylalanine or tryptophan. D genes are given only for firm matches. Part of the rows lack a size; the others show once, few, many or a class for expanded clones.

d_gene: TRBD1
j_gene: TRBJ1-1
abundance: NA
v_gene: TRBV5-1
CDR3nt: TGCGCCAGCAGCCAGGGGGGATTGAACACTGAAGCTTTCTTT
CDR3aa: CASSQGGLNTEAFF

d_gene: NA
j_gene: TRBJ1-5
abundance: NA
v_gene: TRBV15
CDR3nt: TGTGCCACCAGCAGAGATCACGTCTCGGGGGGCAATCAGCCCCAGCATTTT
CDR3aa: CATSRDHVSGGNQPQHF

d_gene: NA
j_gene: TRBJ2-7
abundance: NA
v_gene: TRBV5-1
CDR3nt: TGCGCCAGCAGCCCGGAAGGGTCCAGCAATTCCTACGAGCAGTACTTC
CDR3aa: CASSPEGSSNSYEQYF

d_gene: NA
j_gene: TRBJ1-1
abundance: NA
v_gene: TRBV12-5
CDR3nt: TGTGCTAGTGGTTTGGTTGTCGGTGGGGATCTCACTGAAGCTTTCTTT
CDR3aa: CASGLVVGGDLTEAFF

d_gene: TRBD1
j_gene: TRBJ1-3
abundance: NA
v_gene: TRBV4-3
CDR3nt: TGCGCCAGCAGCCAAGGAGGGGGCCTTGGAAACACCATATATTTT
CDR3aa: CASSQGGGLGNTIYF

d_gene: TRBD1
j_gene: TRBJ2-2
abundance: NA
v_gene: TRBV2
CDR3nt: TGTGCCAGCAGGGGGACAGTCGCGAACACCGGGGAGCTGTTTTTT
CDR3aa: CASRGTVANTGELFF

d_gene: NA
j_gene: TRBJ2-2
abundance: NA
v_gene: TRBV10-3
CDR3nt: TGTGCCATCAGTGATACACTAGGTACCGGGGAGCTGTTTTTT
CDR3aa: CAISDTLGTGELFF

d_gene: NA
j_gene: TRBJ1-6
abundance: NA
v_gene: TRBV2
CDR3nt: TGTGCCAGCATAGATGTCAGAGATTCACCCCTCCACTTT
CDR3aa: CASIDVRDSPLHF

d_gene: NA
j_gene: TRBJ1-1
abundance: NA
v_gene: TRBV5-6
CDR3nt: TGTGCCAGCAGCTTGTTATCGGGGGGCACTCGGAACACTGAAGCTTTCTTT
CDR3aa: CASSLLSGGTRNTEAFF

d_gene: TRBD1
j_gene: TRBJ2-3
abundance: NA
v_gene: TRBV10-2
CDR3nt: TGCGCCAGCAGGGCCGGGACAGGGGGCACAGATACGCAGTATTTT
CDR3aa: CASRAGTGGTDTQYF

d_gene: NA
j_gene: TRBJ2-7
abundance: NA
v_gene: TRBV20-1
CDR3nt: TGCAGTGCTAGTGGGACGGTCGCCTCCTACGAGCAGTACTTC
CDR3aa: CSASGTVASYEQYF

d_gene: TRBD2
j_gene: TRBJ2-3
abundance: NA
v_gene: TRBV28
CDR3nt: TGTGCCAGCAGTCGTAGCGGGAGTCGAGATACGCAGTATTTT
CDR3aa: CASSRSGSRDTQYF

d_gene: NA
j_gene: TRBJ1-4
abundance: NA
v_gene: TRBV27
CDR3nt: TGTGCCAGCAGTTATCCGAACCCAACTAATGAAAAACTGTTTTTT
CDR3aa: CASSYPNPTNEKLFF

d_gene: NA
j_gene: TRBJ1-3
abundance: NA
v_gene: TRBV7-9
CDR3nt: TGTGCCAGCAGCTTGGGGGAGTCTGGAAACACCATATATTTT
CDR3aa: CASSLGESGNTIYF

d_gene: TRBD1
j_gene: TRBJ1-1
abundance: NA
v_gene: TRBV6-5
CDR3nt: TGTGCCAGCAGAGACAGGGGGTGGGGGAACACTGAAGCTTTCTTT
CDR3aa: CASRDRGWGNTEAFF

d_gene: TRBD2
j_gene: TRBJ2-5
abundance: NA
v_gene: TRBV5-1
CDR3nt: TGCGCCAGCAGCCGGAGCGGGGTGGGGCAAGAGACCCAGTACTTC
CDR3aa: CASSRSGVGQETQYF

d_gene: NA
j_gene: TRBJ2-7
abundance: NA
v_gene: TRBV18
CDR3nt: TGTGCCAGCTCACCCCGGGACTCTCCCTACGAGCAGTACTTC
CDR3aa: CASSPRDSPYEQYF

d_gene: TRBD1
j_gene: TRBJ1-5
abundance: NA
v_gene: TRBV9
CDR3nt: TGTGCCAGCAGTGCCGGGACAGGCAGCAATCAGCCCCAGCATTTT
CDR3aa: CASSAGTGSNQPQHF

d_gene: NA
j_gene: TRBJ1-4
abundance: NA
v_gene: TRBV5-1
CDR3nt: TGCGCCAGCAGCATAACGACAGCAAAGAATGAAAAACTGTTTTTT
CDR3aa: CASSITTAKNEKLFF

d_gene: NA
j_gene: TRBJ2-7
abundance: NA
v_gene: TRBV7-2
CDR3nt: TGTGCCAGCAGCTCGGGGGACAGACCCTACGAGCAGTACTTC
CDR3aa: CASSSGDRPYEQYF

d_gene: NA
j_gene: TRBJ2-7
abundance: NA
v_gene: TRBV5-1
CDR3nt: TGCGCCAGCACCCGGGAAATGTCAACCTACGAGCAGTACTTC
CDR3aa: CASTREMSTYEQYF

d_gene: NA
j_gene: TRBJ2-2
abundance: NA
v_gene: TRBV6-5
CDR3nt: TGTGCCAGCAGTTACCGGGCGGAGGGTAACACCGGGGAGCTGTTTTTT
CDR3aa: CASSYRAEGNTGELFF

d_gene: NA
j_gene: TRBJ2-7
abundance: NA
v_gene: TRBV5-6
CDR3nt: TGTGCCAGCAGCTCCACCGGGACTCGTAGGGATGGAGGGGGCTACGAGCAGTACTTC
CDR3aa: CASSSTGTRRDGGGYEQYF

d_gene: TRBD1
j_gene: TRBJ1-2
abundance: NA
v_gene: TRBV11-1
CDR3nt: TGTGCCAGCAGCCCCACAGGGGTCGACTATGGCTACACCTTC
CDR3aa: CASSPTGVDYGYTF

d_gene: TRBD2
j_gene: TRBJ2-7
abundance: NA
v_gene: TRBV7-3
CDR3nt: TGTGCCAGCAGCGCCTCCGGGACTAGCGGGGACGAGCAGTACTTC
CDR3aa: CASSASGTSGDEQYF

d_gene: TRBD2
j_gene: TRBJ2-7
abundance: NA
v_gene: TRBV7-3
CDR3nt: TGTGCCAGCAGCTTGTCCCCTAGCGGGTCCTACGAGCAGTACTTC
CDR3aa: CASSLSPSGSYEQYF

d_gene: NA
j_gene: TRBJ1-6
abundance: NA
v_gene: TRBV6-4
CDR3nt: TGTGCCAGCAGGGTAGACAGGAATTCACCCCTCCACTTT
CDR3aa: CASRVDRNSPLHF

d_gene: NA
j_gene: TRBJ1-2
abundance: NA
v_gene: TRBV5-6
CDR3nt: TGTGCCAGCAGCTTGATAACATCGACGGGTAATTATGGCTACACCTTC
CDR3aa: CASSLITSTGNYGYTF

d_gene: NA
j_gene: TRBJ1-4
abundance: NA
v_gene: TRBV5-1
CDR3nt: TGCGCCAGCAGCTTTGGCATTCGGACTGAAAAACTGTTTTTT
CDR3aa: CASSFGIRTEKLFF

d_gene: NA
j_gene: TRBJ1-5
abundance: NA
v_gene: TRBV5-4
CDR3nt: TGTGCCAGCAGCCCCGACAGGACTAATCAGCCCCAGCATTTT
CDR3aa: CASSPDRTNQPQHF

d_gene: TRBD1
j_gene: TRBJ2-1
abundance: NA
v_gene: TRBV5-6
CDR3nt: TGTGCCAGCAGCCTGACAGGGGGTGGCTGGAATGAGCAGTTCTTC
CDR3aa: CASSLTGGGWNEQFF

d_gene: NA
j_gene: TRBJ1-4
abundance: NA
v_gene: TRBV5-1
CDR3nt: TGCGCCAGCAGTTATGACGTCCGCAGGCGTGCAACTAATGAAAAACTGTTTTTT
CDR3aa: CASSYDVRRRATNEKLFF

d_gene: NA
j_gene: TRBJ1-4
abundance: once
v_gene: TRBV6-6
CDR3nt: TGTGCCAGTTGGTTAAGCAGGGATAATGAAAAACTGTTTTTT
CDR3aa: CASWLSRDNEKLFF

d_gene: TRBD1
j_gene: TRBJ2-7
abundance: NA
v_gene: TRBV5-4
CDR3nt: TGTGCCAGCAGCTTGTCGACAGGGGGGCCCTACGAGCAGTACTTC
CDR3aa: CASSLSTGGPYEQYF

d_gene: NA
j_gene: TRBJ1-1
abundance: NA
v_gene: TRBV4-1
CDR3nt: TGCGCCAGCAGCCAAGTATACGACTTTATTACGAACACTGAAGCTTTCTTT
CDR3aa: CASSQVYDFITNTEAFF

d_gene: TRBD2
j_gene: TRBJ2-1
abundance: NA
v_gene: TRBV7-9
CDR3nt: TGTGCCAGCAGCATCGGGGGGAACGAGGACAATGAGCAGTTCTTC
CDR3aa: CASSIGGNEDNEQFF

d_gene: TRBD2
j_gene: TRBJ2-2
abundance: NA
v_gene: TRBV19
CDR3nt: TGTGCCAGTAGTATCGTACTAGCGGAAATCGGGGAGCTGTTTTTT
CDR3aa: CASSIVLAEIGELFF

d_gene: NA
j_gene: TRBJ1-1
abundance: NA
v_gene: TRBV7-3
CDR3nt: TGTGCCAGCAATGGGGGACCCAACACTGAAGCTTTCTTT
CDR3aa: CASNGGPNTEAFF

d_gene: NA
j_gene: TRBJ2-2
abundance: NA
v_gene: TRBV7-6
CDR3nt: TGTGCCAGCAGCCCGAAGACAGAAAACACCGGGGAGCTGTTTTTT
CDR3aa: CASSPKTENTGELFF

d_gene: NA
j_gene: TRBJ1-2
abundance: NA
v_gene: TRBV5-1
CDR3nt: TGCGCCAGCAGCTTGAGTGGGGGGAGCGGCTACACCTTC
CDR3aa: CASSLSGGSGYTF

d_gene: TRBD2
j_gene: TRBJ2-7
abundance: NA
v_gene: TRBV6-2/TRBV6-3
CDR3nt: TGTGCCAGCAGCCTTAGCGGGGCTAGTTACGAGCAGTACTTC
CDR3aa: CASSLSGASYEQYF

d_gene: TRBD1
j_gene: TRBJ2-1
abundance: NA
v_gene: TRBV3-1/TRBV3-2
CDR3nt: TGTGCCAGCAGCCAAGGGACAGGTCCCCGAAATGAGCAGTTCTTC
CDR3aa: CASSQGTGPRNEQFF

d_gene: NA
j_gene: TRBJ2-7
abundance: NA
v_gene: TRBV2
CDR3nt: TGTGCCAGCAGTGACGGGGGGCGCCCCTACGAGCAGTACTTC
CDR3aa: CASSDGGRPYEQYF

d_gene: TRBD1
j_gene: TRBJ1-2
abundance: NA
v_gene: TRBV6-5
CDR3nt: TGTGCCAGCAATCGACAGGGTCGAACATACACCTTC
CDR3aa: CASNRQGRTYTF

d_gene: TRBD1
j_gene: TRBJ2-1
abundance: NA
v_gene: TRBV13
CDR3nt: TGTGCCAGCAGCTTAGCAGGGGGCCCTGAGCAGTTCTTC
CDR3aa: CASSLAGGPEQFF

d_gene: TRBD2
j_gene: TRBJ2-3
abundance: NA
v_gene: TRBV11-2
CDR3nt: TGTGCCAGCAGCTCCAGACTAGCGCCAGGGGGCACAGATACGCAGTATTTT
CDR3aa: CASSSRLAPGGTDTQYF

d_gene: NA
j_gene: TRBJ2-5
abundance: once
v_gene: TRBV10-3
CDR3nt: TGTGCCATCAGTGAGTCGAGACGGACAGACCAAGAGACCCAGTACTTC
CDR3aa: CAISESRRTDQETQYF